A selection of T cell receptor beta chains follows, all from one sample in a study of cytomegalovirus exposure and HLA in healthy donors. The data were produced by immunoSEQ multiplex PCR, yet TCRdb's version contains in-frame clones alone and is incomplete. The sample includes more than 150,000 clones, roughly 74% of them seen just once. Sample: PBMCs. The source of these receptors is a woman under 40 in good health and CMV-seropositive. The CDR3 runs from the conserved cysteine through the conserved F or W. The D gene is left open where the match is weak. Clone size is given for some rows only: seen once, a few or many times, or a class if the clone is expanded.

>TRBD2|.|TRBV4-1|TRBJ2-5
TGCGCCAGCAGCCAAATAAGGACTAGCGGGAGAGGAGAGACCCAGTACTTC
CASSQIRTSGRGETQYF
>.|.|TRBV10-3|TRBJ1-3
TGTGCCATCGCGGGACCGGTAGGAAACACCATATATTTT
CAIAGPVGNTIYF
>TRBD1|.|TRBV5-1|TRBJ2-1
TGCGCCAGCAGCTTGGTTGGGACAGGGGGCTTGGATGAGCAGTTCTTC
CASSLVGTGGLDEQFF
>TRBD1|.|TRBV7-9|TRBJ2-1
TGTGCCAGCAGCTTAGCCCAACAGGGGGCTCCGAGTGGTTTCTTC
CASSLAQQGAPSGFF
>.|.|TRBV5-4|TRBJ1-4
TGTGCCAGCAGCTTGGGACAGAGAGAAAAACTGTTTTTT
CASSLGQREKLFF
>TRBD2|.|TRBV7-9|TRBJ2-1
TGTGCCAGCAGCTCGACACGACTAGCGGATATTAATGAGCAGTTCTTC
CASSSTRLADINEQFF
>TRBD1|.|TRBV7-2|TRBJ2-2
TGTGCCAGCAGCTCGCCTAGGACAGGGATCGGGGAGCTGTTTTTT
CASSSPRTGIGELFF
>.|.|TRBV14|TRBJ2-5
TGTGCCAGCAGTCGACTGTTGCAAGAGACCCAGTACTTC
CASSRLLQETQYF
>.|once|TRBV5-1|TRBJ2-1
TGCGCCAGCAGCAAGGGGGGGGCCGACTACAATGAGCAGTTCTTC
CASSKGGADYNEQFF
>TRBD1|.|TRBV10-2|TRBJ2-3
TGCGCCAGCAGAGGGGGCGGCACAGATACGCAGTATTTT
CASRGGGTDTQYF
>.|.|TRBV7-9|TRBJ1-1
TGTGCCAGCAGCCCTGACTTCACTGAAGCTTTCTTT
CASSPDFTEAFF